Listed here is a single T cell receptor beta chain. This clone has only one observation. The clone's antigen remains unknown. No base quality information exists; no much larger clone differs at one position. CD8 naive samples were obtained by positive selection for CCR7 among CD45RO-negative cells, yielding a CD45RA+CCR7+ population from which TemRA cells were excluded. Donors were healthy HIV-negative adults with no recently reported acute infections or vaccinations. All donors were Caucasian adults living in Nashville, Tennessee, USA. Blood was collected by leukapheresis, and PBMCs were isolated by Ficoll-Histopaque density gradient centrifugation and then cryopreserved in liquid nitrogen vapor phase. Analytical flow cytometry was used to check the purity and quantity of every magnetically sorted T cell population. Genomic DNA was isolated from each sorted fraction and quantified by UV absorbance on a Nanodrop 2000c.

Using the deep immunoSEQ assay, multiplex PCR amplified TCR CDR3 regions from genomic DNA. For each cell subset, the extracted genomic DNA was distributed evenly across all wells of several immunoSEQ 96-well plates, and each plate served as one replicate. For sorted subsets, each replicate PCR was loaded with roughly 190 ng genomic DNA, equivalent to some 31,000 T cell genomes. Purified libraries were quantified with a Qubit 3.0 fluorometer, sized on a Bioanalyzer 2100, and re-quantified with the KAPA Library Quantification kit. Every immunoSEQ 96-well plate was sequenced on a dedicated single-read 150-cycle Illumina NextSeq 550 flow cell. Turning to the authors' computational methods: Because only junctional sequences without quality scores were contained in the immunoSEQ output, filtering matching that applied to full-length reads could not be performed. To assign V/J genes and CDR3, sequences were annotated against IMGT germline references using PyIR, a Python wrapper for IgBLAST v1.9. Any read was removed if the V/J assignment was weak (E-value above 1e-6), the CDR3 was missing, or the read contained stop codons, out-of-frame junctions, or ambiguous translated residues. V3J clonotypes were defined by identical inferred V gene, J gene, and CDR3 amino acid sequence. The percentage overlap between two repertoires was calculated by dividing the number of shared unique clonotypes by the size of the smaller repertoire. Richness of each repertoire was evaluated using RTK rarefaction, the Chao1 estimator, and Recon v2.1 estimates of unobserved clonotypes. Generation probabilities for all TCRbeta clonotypes obtained by the gDNA method from a handful of donors were computed using OLGA. TCRdb re-hosts the immuneACCESS table, in-frame sequences only. Its copies lack some clones; in the studies checked, an unresolved V gene accounts for under half of them, and the cause for the rest is not known. V and J calls and clone size are given by that table; D and trimming were obtained from the DNA. The sample table records some 2,100,000 clones; approximately 94% of these occur just once. The top ten hold roughly 1.7% of the sample.

These data come from a study of shared clonotypes between healthy human individuals (dated by TCRdb to the early 2020s). The study in broad terms: The cohort included a few men and a couple of women between 18 and 49 years of age. Per donor, three plates each were used for CD4 naive and CD4 memory, two for CD8 naive, and one for CD8 memory. Blood TCR repertoires of five healthy adults were deeply sequenced to estimate repertoire size and the extent of clonotype sharing between individuals. Libraries were prepared and TCR repertoires were sequenced by different laboratories using diverse techniques, in order to increase sequencing depth and limit assay-specific biases. Each donor's leukapheresis produced roughly between roughly 0.85 and 9 billion PBMCs.

Its CDR3 holds 15 amino acids, cysteine through phenylalanine. The entry retains the CDR3 DNA only, 45 bases that are in frame from base 1. CDR1 and CDR2, per the germline V gene, are SGHDT and YYEEEE. V is reduced by 4 bases and J by 2 bases, leaving a spacing of 14 bases between them. Overall study outcomes, separate from this receptor: Naive subsets generally had larger estimated clonotype richness than memory subsets. Incomplete sequencing was indicated by rarefaction of sorted-subset datasets, despite the large sequencing depth. Because the study included a small number of donors, the genetic and exposure-history diversity represented was limited. Based on pairwise subsampling, the degree of clonotype sharing among donors was expected to be affected by sequencing depth. When a handful of donors were compared, the shared fraction of clonotypes was approximately 5% for naive CD4, more than 3% for naive CD8, 2.3% for memory CD4, and around 0.4% for memory CD8. Only blood was sampled, and tissue TCR repertoires likely differ from those in blood. Compared with non-shared clonotypes, clonotypes shared by all four sorted-subset donors had higher generation probabilities.

The sample consisted of naive CD8+ T cells from PBMCs. The cell subset or site label here, explained by the study, means: CD45RA+CCR7+. Recombination connected TRBV5-6 to TRBJ2-3; the D segment could be TRBD2, given 5 matching bases. The receptor comes from a man aged 18 to 35 in good health. Some clones in this sample may be carry-over from other donors' samples. Here the CDR3 is given as CASSLAPGYTDTQYF. In nucleotides, the sequence is TGTGCCAGCAGCCTGGCTCCGGGGTACACAGATACGCAGTATTTT.